This TCR beta chain was found in a study of OX40 agonist ivuxolimab in advanced cancers. Produced via immunoSEQ multiplex PCR; TCRdb's table is partial and in-frame only. The data contain about 64,000 clones, about 80% of them singletons. This clone has a single count. Germline loops: CDR1 MNHNY, CDR2 SVGAGI (reference sequence). The CDR3 is made up of 14 amino acids. The V gene lost 2 bases and the J gene lost 3 bases, with 10 bases spanning the gap. Sampling of blood occurred at baseline, cycle 4 day 1, and cycle 7 day 1. The V call is TRBV6-6, the J call TRBJ1-1; D is possibly TRBD1 (5 bases). This specimen consisted of CD4+ or CD8+ T cells sorted from blood, obtained in a trial of the OX40 agonist ivuxolimab. The source of this sequence is an adult with an advanced solid tumor such as melanoma, head and neck, liver or kidney cancer. CDR3 loop: CASSYAARDTEAFF. The CDR3 nucleotides read TGTGCCAGCAGTTACGCCGCCAGGGACACTGAAGCTTTCTTT.